The T cell receptor beta chain described here comes from a study of blood T cell repertoires in COVID-19. Study summary: Both acute and convalescent COVID-19 samples were obtained from the United States, Italy and Spain.

In the original analysis: Cell counts per sample came from amplifying reference gene primers. Clones were read by immunoSEQ multiplex PCR, and TCRdb kept only the in-frame ones, dropping some. V and J calls and clone size are as listed in that table; D and trimming were resolved from the DNA. Here the sample spans 220,000 or so clones, roughly 83% being singletons. CDR1 is ENHRY and CDR2 is SYGVKD in the germline V gene. The CDR3 is made up of 13 amino acids. V lost 0 bases and J lost 8, with 10 bases in between. Sample: PBMCs or T cells enriched from blood (not recorded which). This clonotype originated in a woman aged 40 to 50 with acute COVID-19. V is TRBV10-3 and J is TRBJ1-2; D call uncertain. This CDR3 reads CAISESGVEGYTF. In nucleotides, the CDR3 is TGTGCCATCAGTGAGTCCGGGGTAGAGGGCTACACCTTC.